This T cell receptor beta chain was observed in a study of blood T cell repertoires in COVID-19. Across the whole study: Collection of acute and convalescent COVID-19 samples took place in the United States, Italy and Spain. The analysed material was cDNA or gDNA that came from T cells, B-cell-depleted T cells, or PBMCs.

Sequencing was performed with immunoSEQ multiplex PCR; in TCRdb, only in-frame clones are kept and a portion is missing. The repertoire holds about 27,000 clones, with over 75% as singletons. V lost 2 bases, J lost 6 bases, and 10 bases lay in between. This CDR3 region has 14 residues. The germline V gene encodes CDR1 SEHNR and CDR2 FQNEAQ (reference sequence). This clone turned up a few times. The V call is TRBV7-9, the J call TRBJ2-2; D unresolved. The material sequenced was peripheral blood. The origin of this receptor is an older man with acute or convalescent COVID-19. The CDR3: CASSLLATAGELFF. CDR3 sequence (DNA): TGTGCCAGCAGCTTACTCGCAACTGCCGGGGAGCTGTTTTTT. Variable domain in full (rest from reference TRBV7-9 and TRBJ2-2): DTGVSQNPRHKITKRGQNVTFRCDPISEHNRLYWYRQTLGQGPEFLTYFQNEAQLEKSRLLSDRFSAERPKGSFSTLEIQRTEQGDSAMYLCASSLLATAGELFFGEGSRLTVL.